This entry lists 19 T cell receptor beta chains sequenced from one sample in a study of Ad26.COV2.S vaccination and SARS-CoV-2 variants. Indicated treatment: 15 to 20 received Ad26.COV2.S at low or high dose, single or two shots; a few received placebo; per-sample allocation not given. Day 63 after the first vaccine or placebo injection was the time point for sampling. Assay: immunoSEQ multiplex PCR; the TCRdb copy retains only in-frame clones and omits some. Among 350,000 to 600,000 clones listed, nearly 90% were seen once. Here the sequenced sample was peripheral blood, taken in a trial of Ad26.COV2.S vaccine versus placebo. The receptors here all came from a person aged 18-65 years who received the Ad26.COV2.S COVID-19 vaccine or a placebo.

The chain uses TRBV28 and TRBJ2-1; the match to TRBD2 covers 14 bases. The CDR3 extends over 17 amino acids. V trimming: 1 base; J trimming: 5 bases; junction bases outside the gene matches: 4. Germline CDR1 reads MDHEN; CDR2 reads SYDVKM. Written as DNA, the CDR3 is TGTGCCAGCAGTTTATCCGGGACTAGCGGGAGCAACAATGAGCAGTTCTTC. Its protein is CASSLSGTSGSNNEQFF.

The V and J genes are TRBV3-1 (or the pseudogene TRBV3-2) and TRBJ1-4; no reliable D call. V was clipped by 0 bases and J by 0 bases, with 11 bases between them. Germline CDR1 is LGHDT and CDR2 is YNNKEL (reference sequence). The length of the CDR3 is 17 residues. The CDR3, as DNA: TGTGCCAGCAGCCAAGATCAAGGTGCCGCAACTAATGAAAAACTGTTTTTT. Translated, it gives CASSQDQGAATNEKLFF.

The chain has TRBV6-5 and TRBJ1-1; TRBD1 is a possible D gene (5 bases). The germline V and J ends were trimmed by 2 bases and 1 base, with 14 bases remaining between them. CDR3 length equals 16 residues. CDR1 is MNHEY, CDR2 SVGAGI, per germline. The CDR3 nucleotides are TGTGCCAGCAGTTACACGGTCTCCAGGGCGAACACTGAAGCTTTCTTT. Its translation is CASSYTVSRANTEAFF.

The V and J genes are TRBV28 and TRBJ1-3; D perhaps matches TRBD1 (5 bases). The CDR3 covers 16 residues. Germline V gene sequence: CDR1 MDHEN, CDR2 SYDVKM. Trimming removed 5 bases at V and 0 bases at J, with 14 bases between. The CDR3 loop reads CASSDPGQGSGNTIYF. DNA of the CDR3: TGTGCCAGCAGTGACCCGGGCCAGGGCTCTGGAAACACCATATATTTT.

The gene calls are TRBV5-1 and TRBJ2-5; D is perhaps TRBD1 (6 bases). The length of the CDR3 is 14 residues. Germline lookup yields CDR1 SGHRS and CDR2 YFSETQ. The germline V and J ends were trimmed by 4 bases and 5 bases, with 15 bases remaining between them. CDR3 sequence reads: CASSERQARETQYF. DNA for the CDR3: TGCGCCAGCAGCGAGAGACAGGCGCGCGAGACCCAGTACTTC.

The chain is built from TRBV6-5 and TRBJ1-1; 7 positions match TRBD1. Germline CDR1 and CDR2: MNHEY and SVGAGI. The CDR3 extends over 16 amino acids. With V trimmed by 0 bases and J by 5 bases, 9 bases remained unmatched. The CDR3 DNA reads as TGTGCCAGCAGTTACTCGATCCCCACAGGGGCGACTGAAGCTTTCTTT. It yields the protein CASSYSIPTGATEAFF.

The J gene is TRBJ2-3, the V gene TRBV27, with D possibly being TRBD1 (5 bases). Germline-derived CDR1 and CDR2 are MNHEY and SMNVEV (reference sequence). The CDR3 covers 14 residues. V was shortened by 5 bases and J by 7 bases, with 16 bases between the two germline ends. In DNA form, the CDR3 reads TGTGCCAGCAGTGAGGACACGAGACCCAATACGCAGTATTTT. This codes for CASSEDTRPNTQYF.

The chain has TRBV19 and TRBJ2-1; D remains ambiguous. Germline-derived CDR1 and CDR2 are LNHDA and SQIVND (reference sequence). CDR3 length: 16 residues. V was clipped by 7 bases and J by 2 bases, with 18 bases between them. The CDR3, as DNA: TGTGCCAGTACTGGGGTTTCCAGAACAGCCTACAATGAGCAGTTCTTC. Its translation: CASTGVSRTAYNEQFF.

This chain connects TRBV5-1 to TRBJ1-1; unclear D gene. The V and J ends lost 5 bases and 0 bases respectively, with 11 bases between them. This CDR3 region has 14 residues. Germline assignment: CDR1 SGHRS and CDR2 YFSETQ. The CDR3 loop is CASSLQRMNTEAFF. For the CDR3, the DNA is TGCGCCAGCAGTCTCCAGAGAATGAACACTGAAGCTTTCTTT.

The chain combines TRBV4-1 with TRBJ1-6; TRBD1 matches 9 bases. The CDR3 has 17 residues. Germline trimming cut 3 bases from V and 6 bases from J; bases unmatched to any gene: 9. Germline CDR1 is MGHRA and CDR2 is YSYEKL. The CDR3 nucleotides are TGCGCCAGCAGCCATAAAGCCGGGACAGGGTTTAATTCACCCCTCCACTTT. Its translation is CASSHKAGTGFNSPLHF.

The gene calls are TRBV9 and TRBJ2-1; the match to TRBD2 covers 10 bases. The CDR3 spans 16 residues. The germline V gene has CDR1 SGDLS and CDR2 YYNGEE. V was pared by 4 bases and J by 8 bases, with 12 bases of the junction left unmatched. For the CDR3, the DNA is TGTGCCAGCAGCCTCCCGAGCGGGGGGGCCGTCCATGAGCAGTTCTTC. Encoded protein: CASSLPSGGAVHEQFF.

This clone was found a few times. CDR3 sequence (DNA): TGTGCCAGTAGTATGCTAGGGCTGGGCTACGAGCAGTACTTC. Encoded protein: CASSMLGLGYEQYF. V gene TRBV19 combines with J gene TRBJ2-7; D uncertain. CDR1 and CDR2 (germline): LNHDA, SQIVND (reference sequence). V lost 3 bases and J lost 3, with 12 bases in between. This CDR3 is 14 amino acids long.

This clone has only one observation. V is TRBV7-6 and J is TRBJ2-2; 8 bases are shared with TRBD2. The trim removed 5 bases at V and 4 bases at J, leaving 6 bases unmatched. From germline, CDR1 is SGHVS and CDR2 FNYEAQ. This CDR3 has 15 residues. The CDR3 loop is CASSPGGSSTGELFF. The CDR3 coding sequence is TGTGCCAGCAGCCCGGGGGGGTCGAGCACCGGGGAGCTGTTTTTT.

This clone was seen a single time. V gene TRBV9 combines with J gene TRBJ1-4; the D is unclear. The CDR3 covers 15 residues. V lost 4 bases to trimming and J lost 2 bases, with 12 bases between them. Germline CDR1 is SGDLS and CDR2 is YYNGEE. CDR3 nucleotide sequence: TGTGCCAGCAGCCCACCCGGCAGTACTAATGAAAAACTGTTTTTT. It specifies CASSPPGSTNEKLFF.

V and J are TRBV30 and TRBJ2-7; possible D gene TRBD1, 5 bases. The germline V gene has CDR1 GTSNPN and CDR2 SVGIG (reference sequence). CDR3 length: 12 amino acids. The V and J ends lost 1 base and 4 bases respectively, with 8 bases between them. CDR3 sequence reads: CAWSAGAYEQYF. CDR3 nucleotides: TGTGCCTGGAGTGCTGGGGCGTACGAGCAGTACTTC. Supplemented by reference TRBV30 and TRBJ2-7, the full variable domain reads SQTIHQWPATLVQPVGSPLSLECTVEGTSNPNLYWYRQAAGRGLQLLFYSVGIGQISSEVPQNLSASRPQDRQFILSSKKLLLSDSGFYLCAWSAGAYEQYFGPGTRLTVT.

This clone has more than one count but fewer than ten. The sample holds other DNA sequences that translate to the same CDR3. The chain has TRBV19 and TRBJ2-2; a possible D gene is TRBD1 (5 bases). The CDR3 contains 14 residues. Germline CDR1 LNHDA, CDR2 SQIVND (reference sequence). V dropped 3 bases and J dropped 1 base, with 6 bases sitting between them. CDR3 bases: TGTGCCAGTAGTATCCAGGGGAACACCGGGGAGCTGTTTTTT. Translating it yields CASSIQGNTGELFF.

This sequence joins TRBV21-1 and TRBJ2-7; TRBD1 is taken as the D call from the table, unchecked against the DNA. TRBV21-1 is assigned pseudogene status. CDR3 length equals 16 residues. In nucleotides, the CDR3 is TGTGCCAGCAGCGAAAGATCCGGGACAGGGGACTACGAGCAGTACTTC. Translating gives CASSERSGTGDYEQYF.

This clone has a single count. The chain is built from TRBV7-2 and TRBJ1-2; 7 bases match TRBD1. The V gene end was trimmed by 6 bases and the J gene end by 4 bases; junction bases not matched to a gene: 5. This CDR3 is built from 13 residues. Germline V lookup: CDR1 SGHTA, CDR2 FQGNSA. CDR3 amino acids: CASRPGQSYGYTF. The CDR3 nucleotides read TGTGCCAGCAGACCGGGACAGTCCTATGGCTACACCTTC.

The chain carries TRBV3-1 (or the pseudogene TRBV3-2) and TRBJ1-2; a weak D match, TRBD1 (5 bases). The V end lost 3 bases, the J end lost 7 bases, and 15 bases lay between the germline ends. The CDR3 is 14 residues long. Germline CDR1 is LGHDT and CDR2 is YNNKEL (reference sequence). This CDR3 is CASSQAGPWGGYTF. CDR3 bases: TGTGCCAGCAGCCAGGCAGGGCCTTGGGGTGGCTACACCTTC.